This entry features one T cell receptor (beta chain) sequence. Its specific antigen is unknown. The record has no base qualities; no much larger clone is one base away. Libraries were constructed by the immunoSEQ multiplex PCR assay. The multiplex PCR relied on a mix of 60 forward primers for TCR Vbeta segments and 13 reverse primers for TCR Jbeta segments. Amplification of the CDR3 region of rearranged TCR beta genes was performed with a multiplex PCR assay on genomic DNA. Amplified TCR beta libraries were sequenced as 87-base-pair reads on the Illumina HiSeq System. The original methods were these. In a later analysis, tens of millions of unique TCR beta chains were counted across the approximately 620 repertoires, and approximately 11 million of these chains were shared by at least two donors. Raw reads were error-corrected and collapsed into unique sequences with a nearest-neighbor algorithm that merged closely related sequences to remove PCR and sequencing errors. V, D and J gene segments were assigned by aligning CDR3 sequences to IMGT reference sequences. Each retained sequence needed at least a six-nucleotide match to both a V gene segment and a J gene segment. A rearrangement was called productive if the CDR3 had no stop codons and remained in frame with V and J, and every other rearrangement was called non-productive. CDR3 was defined according to IMGT convention as the region running from the second conserved V-encoded cysteine to the conserved J-encoded phenylalanine. Sequences without an unambiguous match to a single V gene segment were excluded from the earlier analysis of a few hundred of the donors. In an earlier analysis of a few hundred of the donors, V segments were called functional above 56.7% productive rearrangements and were called segregating when the between-donor standard deviation exceeded 5%. To diagnose cytomegalovirus status from the catalog of TCR beta chain sequences, a statistical classification framework was built. In a later analysis, V and J genes were assigned by comparing TCR nucleotide sequences against IMGT/GENE-DB human TR gene sequences. Using the TCRdist pipeline, a later analysis assigned CDR3 sequences along with most-parsimonious VDJ recombination scenarios. In a later analysis, each TCR beta chain was defined by its CDR3 amino acid sequence together with its V-gene family, and reads without a unique V-gene family were excluded. A later analysis removed 550 to 650 highly shared, low-generation-probability nucleotide sequences to deal with suspected cross-contamination and a sequencing artifact. In a later analysis, a clonal expansion index was calculated for each public chain from normalized within-repertoire ranks of inferred template counts. In a later analysis, generation probabilities were computed using a VDJ recombination model fitted to out-of-frame rearrangements, and the results were checked against IGoR. In a later analysis, hypergeometric tests were used to score TCR-TCR, TCR-HLA and TCR-CMV co-occurrence, with a repertoire-size bias correction applied to TCR pairs. A later analysis estimated false discovery rates by permuting HLA or CMV assignments 20 times. In a later analysis, co-occurring TCRs were grouped using DBSCAN, with TCRdist sequence similarity added in when clustering inside HLA-allele-positive subsets. Repertoires with fewer than 30,000 or more than 120,000 public chains, plus five repertoires with anomalous nucleotide sharing, were excluded from co-occurrence clustering. What TCRdb holds here is the immuneACCESS table cut down to in-frame rearrangements. Part of the clones is not present; checked against another copy, under half of the missing clones reflect an unresolved V gene, and the others are unexplained. V and J calls and clone size are those listed in that table; D and trimming were worked out from the DNA. In all, the sample holds about 130,000 clones, and approximately 80% of those were seen once. The ten most abundant clones make up 1% of the sample.

In total, more than 500 healthy bone marrow donors made up the cohort. At the time of sampling, all cohort members were nominally healthy, though unrecorded immune exposures were likely present. The donor tested CMV seronegative, placing the donor among the 352 seronegative members of the cohort. Every donor gave a peripheral blood sample, and the peripheral blood mononuclear cells from that sample were used for TCR beta sequencing. The Qiagen DNeasy Blood Extraction Kit was used to extract genomic DNA from the blood cell samples. This entry belongs to a study of cytomegalovirus exposure and HLA in healthy donors (dated by TCRdb to 2016 to 2017). With regard to the full study: An earlier analysis of roughly 630 of the donors reported approximately 270 Gb of sequence data and 117 million unique TCR beta sequences from some 180 million T cells. Donor age, sex, ethnicity and CMV serostatus were compiled together with the repertoire data. An early release that covered about 600 HLA-typed donors contained approximately 290 gigabases of sequencing data and about 93 million unique TCR sequences. Typing coverage varied by locus: about 620-640 donors for A, B, C, DRB1 and DQB1; some 520 for DQA1; about 570 for DPA1; roughly 470 for DPB1. Class I and class II HLA loci were covered by the typing at four-digit resolution. To decide whether each TCR beta V gene segment behaved as functional or pseudogenic, an earlier analysis of some 570 of the donors relied on high-throughput TCR beta sequencing. The study aimed to test whether signatures of past pathogen exposure could be identified by cataloging public T cell receptors. High-throughput TCR immunosequencing, statistical association of individual TCRs with disease status, and machine learning were combined to predict cytomegalovirus infection status. In the later analysis, no new phenotypic data were used to find candidate immune exposures; instead, reliance was placed on TCR beta sequences and their occurrence across donors. Of the approximately 400 genotyped donors, approximately 83% fell in the genetic ancestry cluster associated with self-reported Caucasian donors. The T cell repertoires of around 670 subjects were profiled by immunosequencing and related to cytomegalovirus serostatus. Along with the roughly 700-subject first cohort, a separate validation cohort of over 90 different subjects was used. Because of strong linkage in the cohort, a handful of DR-DQ haplotypes were treated as single units for association and clustering. Every discovery cohort repertoire had been produced on one sequencing platform. A later analysis re-analyzed previously published TCR beta repertoires from several hundred donors and added high-resolution HLA genotyping to study TCR occurrence patterns. A later genetic analysis took genome-wide SNP genotypes for about three fifths of the roughly 670 donors and used that subset as a discovery cohort. Among 300 to 500 genotyped donors of the cohort, an average of around 250,000 unique TCR beta nucleotide sequences was sequenced per donor, of which 15% to 20% were non-productive. General study outcomes and caveats: According to a later genetic analysis, donors in an Asian-associated ancestry cluster had fewer N-insertions in productive TCRs than the roughly 700-donor mean. According to a later analysis, parvovirus B19, influenza, CMV and Epstein-Barr virus appeared linked to several top co-occurrence clusters. In an earlier analysis of approximately 590 of the donors, most TCR beta V segments were observed in productive rearrangements about 90% or about 30% of the time, broadly matching IMGT annotations. A cluster of highly shared sequence variants was judged likely to be a technical artifact of the sequencing pipeline. An association between a missense DCLRE1C variant and V-gene and J-gene trimming of TCR beta chains was found in a later genetic analysis and replicated in an independent cohort. According to a later analysis, TCR association rates differed among HLA loci, with DRB1 alleles showing the most associated TCRs and HLA-C alleles showing the fewest. Because counts were too low, seventeen rarely observed V segments, including chromosome 9 orphons, were left out of the earlier analysis of about 620 of the donors. In both the original and validation cohorts, the classifier was reported to diagnose cytomegalovirus status with high specificity and sensitivity. The study listed 164 TCR beta chains as associated with cytomegalovirus. Most TCR sequences were seen in very few donors, while some public TCRs were found in many individuals. Most CMV-associated TCR beta chains appeared to be HLA-restricted in a later analysis, and the HLA associations seemed to be driven largely by CMV exposure. Linkage disequilibrium might explain the correlated functional status among segregating V segments, but an unknown experimental factor could not be ruled out. Some IMGT-functional V segments, including TRBV6-2 and TRBV6-3, could not be told apart with the 87-base-pair reads, so those segments were excluded. A later analysis found that HLA-associated TCR beta chains were more clonally expanded and had lower generation probabilities than equally common non-associated chains. In vitro tests confirmed that a few of the cytomegalovirus-associated TCR beta chains recognize cytomegalovirus antigens. CMV serostatus was the only immune exposure information available for the cohort. When HLA alleles, especially DR and DQ, strongly co-occurred, attributing TCR associations to individual alleles was difficult. Because HLA typing was missing for some donors at each locus, association tests included only the typed subset. A later analysis associated 15,000 or so TCR beta sequences with specific HLA alleles at a false discovery rate of 0.05. A further reported finding was that TCR beta sequences accurately predicted the HLA-A and HLA-B alleles for most subjects in the first cohort. This cohort had only TCR beta chains sequenced, and the lack of alpha or paired-chain data limited which features could be detected. It was suggested by the authors that the approach could potentially be generalized to other disease states and immunological phenotypes. The presence/absence analyses assumed that sequencing depth was roughly uniform across donors, and that assumption may not be true.

Its CDR3 holds 15 amino acids, cysteine through phenylalanine. The entry retains the CDR3 DNA only, 45 bases that are in frame from base 1. Per the germline V gene (reference sequence), SGHNT is the CDR1 and YYREEE is the CDR2. The germline ends are 10 bases apart after V is trimmed by 0 bases and J by 3 bases. The V gene is TRBV5-4 and the J gene is TRBJ2-1, with a tentative D gene TRBD1 over 5 matching bases. The sample comprised PBMCs. This sequence originates from a man aged 40-55 years in good health and CMV-seronegative. The DNA sequence is as follows: TGTGCCAGCAGCTTGGGCCAGGGTGGCTACAATGAGCAGTTCTTC. Its product reads: CASSLGQGGYNEQFF. With the portions outside the CDR3 filled from the reference TRBV5-4 and TRBJ2-1 genes, the complete variable region becomes ETGVTQSPTHLIKTRGQQVTLRCSSQSGHNTVSWYQQALGQGPQFIFQYYREEENGRGNFPPRFSGLQFPNYSSELNVNALELDDSALYLCASSLGQGGYNEQFFGPGTRLTVL.